Listed here are 15 T cell receptor beta chains from one sample, sequenced in a study of T-cell memory formation after mild COVID-19. TCRdb passed the 5' RACE reads through MiXCR, listing each CDR3 protein once. The sample contains about 340,000 distinct CDR3 sequences, approximately 15% of which appear only once. The sequenced sample consisted of PBMCs or a T cell subset sorted from them (not recorded which). The receptors were gathered from a young man who had mild COVID-19 (a few samples of this study predate the infection). Cell type and time point are not known.

The V call is TRBV5-5, the J call TRBJ1-1, with 7 bases identical to TRBD1. V lost 1 base, J lost 3 bases, and 3 bases stayed unmatched. This CDR3 comprises 14 residues. The germline CDR1 and CDR2 sequences are SGHKS and YYEKEE (reference sequence). The CDR3 loop is CASSLLTGDTEAFF. CDR3 bases: TGTGCCAGCAGCTTGTTAACAGGGGACACTGAAGCTTTCTTT. Supplemented by reference TRBV5-5 and TRBJ1-1, the full variable domain reads DAGVTQSPTHLIKTRGQQVTLRCSPISGHKSVSWYQQVLGQGPQFIFQYYEKEERGRGNFPDRFSARQFPNYSSELNVNALLLGDSALYLCASSLLTGDTEAFFGQGTRLTVV.

The chain employs TRBV5-5 and TRBJ1-1; no clear D. Germline CDR1 SGHKS, CDR2 YYEKEE (reference sequence). The CDR3 totals 12 residues. V shed 4 bases and J shed 10 bases, with 14 bases lying between them. Written as DNA, the CDR3 is TGTGCCAGCAGCCCGGACGGGAGAGGAGCTTTCTTT. Translated: CASSPDGRGAFF.

The CDR3 DNA reads as TGTGCCAGCAGCACCGACAGGGGCCCTGGGGCCAACGTCCTGACTTTC. It encodes CASSTDRGPGANVLTF. This rearrangement joins TRBV7-9 to TRBJ2-6; TRBD1 aligns across 8 bases. V trimming: 5 bases; J trimming: 2 bases; junction bases outside the gene matches: 5. In germline, CDR1 is SEHNR, CDR2 FQNEAQ (reference sequence). The CDR3 extends over 16 amino acids. The whole variable domain, filled in from reference TRBV7-9 and TRBJ2-6, reads DTGVSQNPRHKITKRGQNVTFRCDPISEHNRLYWYRQTLGQGPEFLTYFQNEAQLEKSRLLSDRFSAERPKGSFSTLEIQRTEQGDSAMYLCASSTDRGPGANVLTFGAGSRLTVL.

This clonotype was detected only a few times. This chain connects TRBV7-2 to TRBJ2-5; 9 bases match TRBD2. CDR1 and CDR2 (germline): SGHTA, FQGNSA. The trim removed 4 bases at V and 1 base at J, leaving 1 base unmatched. There are 14 residues in the CDR3. CDR3 coding DNA: TGTGCCAGCAGCTCGGGACTAGCCCAAGAGACCCAGTACTTC. Amino acid sequence: CASSSGLAQETQYF.

This clonotype occurred a few times. The chain couples TRBV5-1 to TRBJ1-4; 7 nucleotides match TRBD1. Germline loops: CDR1 SGHRS, CDR2 YFSETQ. V gave up 5 bases and J gave up 8 bases; unmatched junction bases: 9. CDR3 length equals 14 residues. Here the CDR3 DNA reads TGCGCCAGCAGGGACGACAGGGTTTACGAAAAACTGTTTTTT. This encodes CASRDDRVYEKLFF. Using reference TRBV5-1 and TRBJ1-4 for the parts outside the CDR3, the full variable domain is KAGVTQTPRYLIKTRGQQVTLSCSPISGHRSVSWYQQTPGQGLQFLFEYFSETQRNKGNFPGRFSGRQFSNSRSEMNVSTLELGDSALYLCASRDDRVYEKLFFGSGTQLSVL.

The chain carries TRBV11-2 and TRBJ2-7; TRBD2 might be the D (5 bases). Germline lookup yields CDR1 SGHAT and CDR2 FQNNGV. CDR3 length: 16 residues. The ends were cut back, 5 bases at V and 6 bases at J, with 23 bases in the middle. CDR3 sequence reads: CASSARERSTVGEQYV. The DNA for the CDR3 is TGTGCCAGCAGCGCAAGGGAGCGATCCACGGTGGGCGAGCAGTACGTC.

This clonotype was counted a few times. The gene calls are TRBV12-3 or TRBV12-4 and TRBJ2-3; D gene uncertain. Trimming cost V 2 bases and J 4 bases, with 13 bases left between them. The CDR3 covers 15 residues. The CDR3, as DNA: TGTGCCAGCAGTTTAAGCCCCATGGGCTCAGATACGCAGTATTTT. Amino acids: CASSLSPMGSDTQYF.

In its sample, this clonotype was seen many times. The CDR3 DNA reads TGTGCCAGCAGCCAAGAGGGGGCCCCCTACAATGAGCAGTTCTTC. The encoded protein is CASSQEGAPYNEQFF. The V and J genes are TRBV4-2 and TRBJ2-1; possible D gene TRBD1, 6 bases. Trimming pared 0 bases from V and 2 bases from J, leaving 8 bases between. CDR1 is LGHNA, CDR2 YNFKEQ, per germline. This CDR3 is 15 amino acids long.

The gene calls are TRBV4-2 and TRBJ2-1, with no clear D. The V end lost 0 bases, the J end lost 4 bases, and 10 bases lay between the germline ends. The V gene's germline CDR1 is LGHNA and CDR2 YNFKEQ. This CDR3 is 15 amino acids long. CDR3 loop: CASSQDATAYNEQFF. Here the CDR3 DNA reads TGTGCCAGCAGCCAAGATGCAACGGCTTACAATGAGCAGTTCTTC.

This clonotype was detected ten times or more. The V gene is TRBV4-1, the J gene TRBJ2-3, with TRBD1 identical over 11 bases. The CDR3 is 19 residues long. The germline V gene has CDR1 MGHRA and CDR2 YSYEKL. V gave up 0 bases and J gave up 1 base; unmatched junction bases: 9. The CDR3 loop reads CASSQEPGQGVIGTDTQYF. CDR3 bases: TGCGCCAGCAGCCAAGAGCCGGGACAGGGGGTTATTGGCACAGATACGCAGTATTTT.

This chain links TRBV12-3 or TRBV12-4 with TRBJ1-2; D is uncertain. V lost 3 bases, J lost 3 bases, and 8 bases lay in between. The CDR3 loop spans 13 amino acids. The CDR3 nucleotides are TGTGCCAGCAGTTTGATGAGGGACTATGGCTACACCTTC. It codes for CASSLMRDYGYTF.

The V call is TRBV7-2, the J call TRBJ1-1; D not certain. CDR1 and CDR2 from the germline V gene are SGHTA and FQGNSA. Trimming cost V 3 bases and J 0 bases, with 8 bases left between them. The CDR3 runs 14 residues. This chain's CDR3 is CASSFGLLNTEAFF. CDR3 in DNA: TGTGCCAGCAGCTTTGGCCTACTGAACACTGAAGCTTTCTTT.

This clonotype was counted only a few times. This chain connects TRBV15 to TRBJ2-7; unclear D gene. V was trimmed by 0 bases and J by 2 bases, leaving 5 bases between them. Looked up from germline, CDR1 is LNHNV and CDR2 is YYDKDF (reference sequence). The CDR3 runs to 13 residues. As DNA, the CDR3 is TGTGCCACCAGCAGAGATCTACCCTACGAGCAGTACGTC. Protein sequence: CATSRDLPYEQYV.

The V and J genes are TRBV20-1 and TRBJ2-7, with TRBD2 matching over 7 bases. The CDR3 totals 13 residues. Per the germline V gene, CDR1 is DFQATT and CDR2 is SNEGSKA (reference sequence). The trim removed 3 bases at V and 3 bases at J, leaving 5 bases unmatched. The CDR3 sequence is CSARASGIYEQYF. DNA of the CDR3: TGCAGTGCTAGGGCTAGCGGAATCTACGAGCAGTACTTC.

This chain connects TRBV15 to TRBJ2-7; tentatively, D is TRBD1 or TRBD2 (5 bases each). V was trimmed by 5 bases and J by 4 bases, leaving 12 bases between them. This CDR3 is 13 amino acids long. CDR1 is LNHNV and CDR2 is YYDKDF in the germline V gene (reference sequence). CDR3 sequence (DNA): TGTGCCACCAGCGGGGGAAGGGGTTACGAGCAGTACTTC. Residues: CATSGGRGYEQYF.